The clone carrying this T cell receptor beta chain has a handful of counts. These data belong to a study of brain T cells in children with intractable seizures. Specified time point: blood from clinic visit 5 months post-surgery; TSC patient then seizure free. Sequencing was limited to surgery cases with top T cell transcript signatures in brain tissue. Patients received at least one anti-epileptic drug before surgery. Method: immunoSEQ multiplex PCR; TCRdb's copy keeps in-frame clones and lacks some. The repertoire holds approximately 330,000 clones, with 85% to 95% as singletons. V gave up 6 bases and J gave up 7 bases, with 15 bases separating them. CDR3 length equals 14 residues. Germline CDR1 is MRHNA and CDR2 is SNTAGT.

The source material was peripheral blood, sampled more than 4 months after surgery. This clonotype was obtained from a boy younger than two with tuberous sclerosis and intractable seizures. The chain joins TRBV6-4 to TRBJ1-4; a weak D match, TRBD1 (6 bases). The CDR3 DNA is TGTGCCAGCAGCCCCGTAGGGGGGGGTGAAAAACTGTTTTTT. It yields the protein CASSPVGGGEKLFF.